These 20 T cell receptor beta chains were all obtained from the same sample, sequenced in a study of CD8 T cells in ankylosing spondylitis (dated by TCRdb to 2016 to 2017). What the authors observed across the whole study: A TCR beta motif of several highly homologous amino acid variants appeared characteristic of blood from ankylosing spondylitis patients.

No antigen has been assigned to these receptors. The library was made by 5' RACE. Sequencing relied on an Illumina HiSeq 2500. In TCRdb, the public reads were trimmed at Q25 with fastp and aligned with MiXCR, with productive beta chains retained. Rows with one shared CDR3 protein collapse into an entry with the most common genes and DNA. This sample is represented by hundreds of thousands of distinct CDR3 sequences; about 25% of them were singletons. The ten largest clones add up to over 0.8% of the sample. Sequencing was done on a sample of blood, either unsorted or a sorted T cell fraction (not recorded which). These receptor sequences come from a male donor with ankylosing spondylitis.

V is TRBV6-1 and J is TRBJ1-1, with a tentative D call TRBD1 (6 bases). Per the germline V gene, CDR1 is MNHNS and CDR2 is SASEGT. Between the trimmed V and J ends, which lost 6 bases and 5 bases, there was a span of 19 bases. The CDR3 totals 15 residues. Here the CDR3 reads CASSEHYRRGTEAFF. In DNA form, the CDR3 reads TGTGCCAGCAGCGAACATTACAGGAGGGGGACTGAAGCTTTCTTT.

This clonotype was seen many times. The CDR3 region is CATSGPSGTGELFF. The CDR3 DNA follows: TGTGCCACCAGTGGTCCCTCGGGTACCGGGGAGCTGTTTTTT. This chain joins TRBV24-1 and TRBJ2-2; D unclear. Germline CDR1 is KGHDR and CDR2 is SFDVKD. V was trimmed by 5 bases and J by 5 bases, leaving 11 bases between them. CDR3 length: 14 residues.

The V and J genes are TRBV20-1 and TRBJ2-7, with 12 nucleotides matching TRBD2. V lost 3 bases and J lost 7; bases outside the gene matches: 10. In germline, CDR1 is DFQATT, CDR2 SNEGSKA (reference sequence). The CDR3 has 15 residues. CDR3 sequence (DNA): TGCAGTGCTAGTGTTCTAGCGGGAGGGCCGTGGGAGCAGTACTTC. Translating gives CSASVLAGGPWEQYF.

The CDR3 loop is CASPGQTDTQYF. The CDR3, as DNA: TGTGCCAGCCCGGGACAAACAGATACGCAGTATTTT. The chain couples TRBV27 to TRBJ2-3; D perhaps matches TRBD1 (6 bases). The germline V gene has CDR1 MNHEY and CDR2 SMNVEV (reference sequence). CDR3 size: 12 residues. V was shortened by 8 bases and J by 3 bases, with 9 bases between the two germline ends.

This chain uses TRBV15 with TRBJ1-2, with 8 bases aligning to TRBD1. This CDR3 has 14 amino acids. The V segment lost 3 bases and the J segment 3 bases; nucleotides outside the gene matches: 3. Germline V gene data show CDR1 as LNHNV and CDR2 as YYDKDF (reference sequence). CDR3 DNA sequence: TGTGCCACCAGCAGGACAGGGGTTTACTATGGCTACACCTTC. Translating it yields CATSRTGVYYGYTF.

The V and J genes are TRBV11-2 and TRBJ2-2; TRBD1 agrees at 9 bases. Germline-derived CDR1 and CDR2 are SGHAT and FQNNGV. CDR3 length: 15 residues. After removal of 2 bases from V and 8 bases from J, the junction contained 6 bases not matched to a gene. The CDR3 DNA follows: TGTGCCAGCAGCTTAATAACGGGACAGGGAGGGGAGCTGTTTTTT. The encoded protein is CASSLITGQGGELFF.

This clonotype was seen a handful of times. The rearrangement links TRBV3-1 to TRBJ2-7; 7 bases fit TRBD2. The V segment lost 2 bases and the J segment 0 bases; nucleotides outside the gene matches: 4. Germline CDR1 reads LGHDT; CDR2 reads YNNKEL (reference sequence). This CDR3 is built from 15 residues. The CDR3 sequence is CASSQPSGISYEQYF. CDR3 DNA sequence: TGTGCCAGCAGCCAACCTAGCGGAATCTCCTACGAGCAGTACTTC.

This clonotype was recorded at least ten times. The chain is built from TRBV4-2 and TRBJ2-3; 10 positions match TRBD2. CDR1 is LGHNA and CDR2 is YNFKEQ in the germline V gene. CDR3 length: 19 amino acids. The trim removed 0 bases at V and 1 base at J, leaving 10 bases unmatched. In nucleotides, the CDR3 is TGTGCCAGCAGCCAAGAGGAGGCGACTAGCGGGCAACGCACAGATACGCAGTATTTT. This codes for CASSQEEATSGQRTDTQYF.

J is TRBJ2-1 and V is TRBV14; 8 bases align to TRBD2. This CDR3 has 17 amino acids. The V and J ends lost 5 bases and 3 bases, in that order; junction bases with no gene match: 12. Germline V gives CDR1 SGHDN, CDR2 FVKESK. Written as DNA, the CDR3 is TGTGCCAGCAGCGCCGGCCAACTAGCGGAATACTACAATGAGCAGTTCTTC. This encodes CASSAGQLAEYYNEQFF.

This rearrangement joins TRBV9 to TRBJ2-5; D may correspond to TRBD1 or TRBD2 (5 bases each). V lost 0 bases and J lost 4, with 10 bases in between. This CDR3 is built from 14 residues. The germline V gene encodes CDR1 SGDLS and CDR2 YYNGEE. The CDR3 loop reads CASSVAGPGETQYF. In nucleotides, the CDR3 is TGTGCCAGCAGCGTAGCGGGGCCGGGAGAGACCCAGTACTTC.

This clonotype turned up a few times. The chain is built from TRBV5-1 and TRBJ2-3; TRBD2 might be the D (6 bases). Germline lookup yields CDR1 SGHRS and CDR2 YFSETQ. V lost 2 bases and J lost 3, with 13 bases in between. The CDR3 loop spans 15 amino acids. The CDR3 region has the DNA TGCGCCAGCAGCTTCTCGGGAGTAGCAACAGATACGCAGTATTTT. This gives the protein CASSFSGVATDTQYF.

The V gene is TRBV4-1, the J gene TRBJ1-5, with D perhaps matching TRBD1 (6 bases). V lost 4 bases, J lost 9 bases, and 16 bases lay in between. The CDR3 has 14 residues. Looked up from germline, CDR1 is MGHRA and CDR2 is YSYEKL. CDR3 residues: CASSRIQGTPPQHF. DNA for the CDR3: TGCGCCAGCAGCCGCATACAGGGCACCCCGCCCCAGCATTTT.

This clonotype was counted ten times or more. V is TRBV5-1 and J is TRBJ1-3; 8 bases are shared with TRBD1. Germline V CDR1 and CDR2: SGHRS, YFSETQ. This CDR3 comprises 14 residues. Losses at the gene ends were 5 bases for V and 4 bases for J; bases not matched to a gene: 5. CDR3 coding DNA: TGCGCCAGCAGTTGGACAGGGTCCGGAAACACCATATATTTT. Translated, it gives CASSWTGSGNTIYF.

Only a few counts were recorded for this clonotype. V and J are TRBV27 and TRBJ2-4; 7 positions match TRBD2. The CDR3 length is 15 residues. Losses at the gene ends were 2 bases for V and 5 bases for J; bases not matched to a gene: 6. Germline CDR1 MNHEY, CDR2 SMNVEV (reference sequence). CDR3 sequence (DNA): TGTGCCAGCAGTTTAACTCTAGCGGTACAAAACATTCAGTACTTC. Protein product: CASSLTLAVQNIQYF.

CDR3 in amino acids: CASRRQGSETQYF. The CDR3 DNA is TGTGCCAGCAGGAGACAGGGGTCGGAGACCCAGTACTTC. The V gene is TRBV28, the J gene TRBJ2-5; 8 nucleotides align to TRBD1. Trimming took 6 bases from V and 5 from J; bases not matched to a gene: 5. The V gene's germline CDR1 is MDHEN and CDR2 SYDVKM. This CDR3 is built from 13 residues.

The gene calls are TRBV5-5 and TRBJ2-7; 12 nucleotides line up with TRBD2. The CDR3 spans 15 residues. Trimming took 4 bases from V and 7 from J; bases not matched to a gene: 9. The V gene's germline CDR1 is SGHKS and CDR2 YYEKEE (reference sequence). Here the CDR3 reads CASSPVLAGGREQYF. In nucleotides, the CDR3 is TGTGCCAGCAGCCCGGTCCTAGCGGGAGGGAGAGAGCAGTACTTC.

This clonotype has just a few counts. The chain carries TRBV10-3 and TRBJ2-7; the match to TRBD2 covers 10 bases. Germline values: CDR1 ENHRY, CDR2 SYGVKD. The junction had 4 bases not matched to a gene; V was cut back by 10 bases and J by 1 base. The CDR3 spans 13 residues. The CDR3 DNA reads as TGTGCCACCCGGACTAGCGGATCCTACGAGCAGTACTTC. Residues: CATRTSGSYEQYF.

This clonotype has more than one count but fewer than ten. The rearrangement uses TRBV20-1 and TRBJ2-3; 8 bases match TRBD1. The CDR3 extends over 15 amino acids. Germline values: CDR1 DFQATT, CDR2 SNEGSKA (reference sequence). Unmatched junction bases numbered 9, after V lost 5 bases and J lost 2 bases. The CDR3 loop reads CSAGIWDRNTDTQYF. The CDR3 bases are TGCAGTGCTGGAATTTGGGACAGGAACACAGATACGCAGTATTTT.

This rearrangement joins TRBV3-1 to TRBJ1-3; D not resolved. The V end was cut by 4 bases, the J end by 7 bases, with 14 bases between. The length of the CDR3 is 14 residues. Germline assignment: CDR1 LGHDT and CDR2 YNNKEL (reference sequence). CDR3 loop: CASSPPGVPNTIYF. CDR3 DNA: TGTGCCAGCAGCCCACCCGGGGTACCCAACACCATATATTTT.

The chain uses TRBV12-3 or TRBV12-4 and TRBJ1-3; D is ambiguous. The CDR3 loop spans 13 amino acids. V dropped 9 bases and J dropped 0 bases, with 9 bases sitting between them. DNA for the CDR3: TGTGCCAGTCAGCGAAGCTCTGGAAACACCATATATTTT. Protein: CASQRSSGNTIYF.